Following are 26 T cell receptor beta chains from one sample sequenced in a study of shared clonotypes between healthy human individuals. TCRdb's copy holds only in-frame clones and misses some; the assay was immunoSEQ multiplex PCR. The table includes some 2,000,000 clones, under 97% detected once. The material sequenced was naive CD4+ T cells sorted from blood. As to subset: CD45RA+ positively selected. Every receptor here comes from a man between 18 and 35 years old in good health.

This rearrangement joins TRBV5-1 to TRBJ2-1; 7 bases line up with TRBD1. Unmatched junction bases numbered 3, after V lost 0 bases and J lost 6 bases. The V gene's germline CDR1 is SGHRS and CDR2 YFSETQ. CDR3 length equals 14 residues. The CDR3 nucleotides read TGCGCCAGCAGCTTGGAGGGGGCTCTCAATGAGCAGTTCTTC. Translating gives CASSLEGALNEQFF. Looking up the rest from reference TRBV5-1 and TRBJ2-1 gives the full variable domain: KAGVTQTPRYLIKTRGQQVTLSCSPISGHRSVSWYQQTPGQGLQFLFEYFSETQRNKGNFPGRFSGRQFSNSRSEMNVSTLELGDSALYLCASSLEGALNEQFFGPGTRLTVL.

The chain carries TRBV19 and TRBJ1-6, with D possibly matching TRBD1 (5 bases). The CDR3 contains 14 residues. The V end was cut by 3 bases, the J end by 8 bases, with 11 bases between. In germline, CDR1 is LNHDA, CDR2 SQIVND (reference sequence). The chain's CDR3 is CASSMGRDHSPLHF. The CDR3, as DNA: TGTGCCAGTAGTATGGGCAGGGACCATTCACCCCTCCACTTT.

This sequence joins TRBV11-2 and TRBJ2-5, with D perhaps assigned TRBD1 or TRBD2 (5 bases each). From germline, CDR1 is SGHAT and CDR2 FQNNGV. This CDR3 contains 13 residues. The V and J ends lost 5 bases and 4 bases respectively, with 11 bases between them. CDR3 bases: TGTGCCAGCAGCCGGGACCTTTTAGAGACCCAGTACTTC. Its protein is CASSRDLLETQYF.

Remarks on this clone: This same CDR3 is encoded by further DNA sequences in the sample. The CDR3 coding sequence is TGTGCCAGCTCACCGCCGGGGGGGCAACCAGAGACCCAGTACTTC. Amino acids: CASSPPGGQPETQYF. V gene TRBV18 combines with J gene TRBJ2-5, with TRBD2 matching 8 bases. The CDR3 runs to 15 residues. The V and J ends lost 3 bases and 4 bases, in that order; junction bases with no gene match: 7. Germline loops: CDR1 KGHSH, CDR2 LQKENI.

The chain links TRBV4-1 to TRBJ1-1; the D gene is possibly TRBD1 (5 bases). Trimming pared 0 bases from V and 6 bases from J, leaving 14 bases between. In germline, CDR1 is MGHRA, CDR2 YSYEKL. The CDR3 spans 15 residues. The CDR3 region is CASSQEVLGVSEAFF. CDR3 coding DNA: TGCGCCAGCAGCCAAGAGGTCCTAGGGGTCTCTGAAGCTTTCTTT.

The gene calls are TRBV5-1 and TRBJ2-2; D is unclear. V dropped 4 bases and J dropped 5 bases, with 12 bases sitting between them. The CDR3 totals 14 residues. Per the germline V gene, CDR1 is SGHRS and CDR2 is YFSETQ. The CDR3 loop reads CASSPTMGTGELFF. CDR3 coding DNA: TGCGCCAGCAGCCCCACAATGGGGACCGGGGAGCTGTTTTTT. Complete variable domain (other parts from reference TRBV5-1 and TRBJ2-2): KAGVTQTPRYLIKTRGQQVTLSCSPISGHRSVSWYQQTPGQGLQFLFEYFSETQRNKGNFPGRFSGRQFSNSRSEMNVSTLELGDSALYLCASSPTMGTGELFFGEGSRLTVL.

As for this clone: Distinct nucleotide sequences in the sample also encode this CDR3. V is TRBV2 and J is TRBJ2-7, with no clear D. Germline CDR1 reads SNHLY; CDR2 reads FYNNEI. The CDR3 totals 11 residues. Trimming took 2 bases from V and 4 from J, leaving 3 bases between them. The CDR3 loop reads CASSENYEQYF. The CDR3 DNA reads TGTGCCAGCAGTGAAAATTACGAGCAGTACTTC. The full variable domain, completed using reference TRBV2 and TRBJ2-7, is EPEVTQTPSHQVTQMGQEVILRCVPISNHLYFYWYRQILGQKVEFLVSFYNNEISEKSEIFDDQFSVERPDGSNFTLKIRSTKLEDSAMYFCASSENYEQYFGPGTRLTVT.

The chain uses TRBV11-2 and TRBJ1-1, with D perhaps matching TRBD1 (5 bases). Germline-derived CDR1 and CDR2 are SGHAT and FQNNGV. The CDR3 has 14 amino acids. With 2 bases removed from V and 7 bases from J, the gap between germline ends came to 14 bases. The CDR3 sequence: CASSLWLGVREAFF. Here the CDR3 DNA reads TGTGCCAGCAGCTTATGGCTGGGGGTCCGTGAAGCTTTCTTT.

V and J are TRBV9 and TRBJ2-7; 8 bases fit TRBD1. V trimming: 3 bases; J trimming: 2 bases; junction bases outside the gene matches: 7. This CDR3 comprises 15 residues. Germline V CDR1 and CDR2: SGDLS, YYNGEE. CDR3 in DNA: TGTGCCAGCAGCGAGAGGACAGGGAGAACCTACGAGCAGTACTTC. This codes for CASSERTGRTYEQYF.

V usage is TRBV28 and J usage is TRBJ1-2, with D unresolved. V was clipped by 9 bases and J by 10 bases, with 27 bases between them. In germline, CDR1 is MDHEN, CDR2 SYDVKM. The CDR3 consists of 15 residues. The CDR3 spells CASNTPTTGREHYTF. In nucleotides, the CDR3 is TGTGCCAGTAATACTCCTACCACCGGAAGAGAACACTACACCTTC.

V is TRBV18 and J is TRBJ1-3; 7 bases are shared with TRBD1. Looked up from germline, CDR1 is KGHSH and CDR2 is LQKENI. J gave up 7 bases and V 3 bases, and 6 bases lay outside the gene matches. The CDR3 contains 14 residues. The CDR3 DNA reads TGTGCCAGCTCACCCAATACAGGGGAGAACACCATATATTTT. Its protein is CASSPNTGENTIYF.

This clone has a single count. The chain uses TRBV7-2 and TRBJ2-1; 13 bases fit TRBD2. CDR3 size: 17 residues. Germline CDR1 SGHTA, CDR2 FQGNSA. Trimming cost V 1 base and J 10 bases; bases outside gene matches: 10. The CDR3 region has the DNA TGTGCCAGCAGCTTAGGTGGGGGGACTAGCGGGATTTGGGAGCAGTTCTTC. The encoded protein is CASSLGGGTSGIWEQFF.

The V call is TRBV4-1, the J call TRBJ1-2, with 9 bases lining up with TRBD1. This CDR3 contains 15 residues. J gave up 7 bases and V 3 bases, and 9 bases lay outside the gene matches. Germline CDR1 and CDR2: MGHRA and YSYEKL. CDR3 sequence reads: CASSQIFGQGIGYTF. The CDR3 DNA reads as TGCGCCAGCAGCCAGATATTCGGACAGGGGATTGGCTACACCTTC.

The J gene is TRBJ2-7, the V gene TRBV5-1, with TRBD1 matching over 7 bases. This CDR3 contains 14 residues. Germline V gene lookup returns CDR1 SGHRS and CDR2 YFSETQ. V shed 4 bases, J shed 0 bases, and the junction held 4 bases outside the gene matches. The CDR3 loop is CASSVRDSSYEQYF. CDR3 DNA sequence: TGCGCCAGCAGCGTCCGGGACAGCTCCTACGAGCAGTACTTC. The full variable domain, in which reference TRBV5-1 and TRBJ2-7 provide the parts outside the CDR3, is KAGVTQTPRYLIKTRGQQVTLSCSPISGHRSVSWYQQTPGQGLQFLFEYFSETQRNKGNFPGRFSGRQFSNSRSEMNVSTLELGDSALYLCASSVRDSSYEQYFGPGTRLTVT.

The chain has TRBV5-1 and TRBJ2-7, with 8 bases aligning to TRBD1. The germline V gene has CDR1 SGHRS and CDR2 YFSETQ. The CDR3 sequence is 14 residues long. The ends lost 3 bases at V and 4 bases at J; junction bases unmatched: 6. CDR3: CASSSPGQVYEQYF. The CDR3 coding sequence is TGCGCCAGCAGCTCACCGGGACAGGTATACGAGCAGTACTTC.

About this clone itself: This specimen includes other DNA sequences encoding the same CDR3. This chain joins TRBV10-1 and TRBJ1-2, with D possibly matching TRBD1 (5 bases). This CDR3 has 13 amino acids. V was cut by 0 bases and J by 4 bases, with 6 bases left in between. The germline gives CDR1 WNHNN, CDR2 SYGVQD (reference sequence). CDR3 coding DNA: TGCGCCAGCAGTGAGTCGCAGGGCTATGGCTACACCTTC. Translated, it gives CASSESQGYGYTF.

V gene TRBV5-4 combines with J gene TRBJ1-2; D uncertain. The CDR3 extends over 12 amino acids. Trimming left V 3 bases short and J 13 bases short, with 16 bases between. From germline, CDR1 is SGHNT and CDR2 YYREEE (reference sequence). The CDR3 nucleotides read TGTGCCAGCAGCTCTGGACCGGCCTTAAGCACCTTC. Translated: CASSSGPALSTF.

CDR3 protein: CASSQEFGADGYTF. The CDR3, as DNA: TGCGCCAGCAGCCAAGAATTCGGGGCGGATGGCTACACCTTC. The chain is built from TRBV4-1 and TRBJ1-2, with D perhaps matching TRBD1 (5 bases). Germline values: CDR1 MGHRA, CDR2 YSYEKL. The ends were cut back, 0 bases at V and 6 bases at J, with 11 bases in the middle. The CDR3 has 14 amino acids.

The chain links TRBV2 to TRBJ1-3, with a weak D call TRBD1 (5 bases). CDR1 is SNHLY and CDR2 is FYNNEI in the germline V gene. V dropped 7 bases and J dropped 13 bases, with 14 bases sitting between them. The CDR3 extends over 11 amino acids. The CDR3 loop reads CASTEGREIYF. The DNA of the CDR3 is TGTGCCAGCACGGAGGGGCGGGAAATATATTTT.

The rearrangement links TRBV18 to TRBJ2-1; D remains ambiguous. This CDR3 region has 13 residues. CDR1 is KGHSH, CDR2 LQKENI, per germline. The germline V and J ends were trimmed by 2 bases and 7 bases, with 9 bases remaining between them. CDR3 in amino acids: CASSPIDQNEQFF. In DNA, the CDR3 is TGTGCCAGCTCACCAATCGACCAGAATGAGCAGTTCTTC.

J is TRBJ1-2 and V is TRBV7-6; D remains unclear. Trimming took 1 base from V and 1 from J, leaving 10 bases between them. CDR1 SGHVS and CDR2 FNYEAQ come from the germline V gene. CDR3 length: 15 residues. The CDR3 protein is CASSLVSGDNYGYTF. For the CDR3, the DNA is TGTGCCAGCAGCTTAGTGTCCGGGGATAACTATGGCTACACCTTC.

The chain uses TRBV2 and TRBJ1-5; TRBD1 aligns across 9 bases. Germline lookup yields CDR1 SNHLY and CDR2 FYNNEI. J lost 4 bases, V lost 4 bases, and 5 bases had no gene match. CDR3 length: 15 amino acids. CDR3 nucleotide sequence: TGTGCCAGCAGTGGAGGACAGGGGTTTAATCAGCCCCAGCATTTT. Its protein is CASSGGQGFNQPQHF.

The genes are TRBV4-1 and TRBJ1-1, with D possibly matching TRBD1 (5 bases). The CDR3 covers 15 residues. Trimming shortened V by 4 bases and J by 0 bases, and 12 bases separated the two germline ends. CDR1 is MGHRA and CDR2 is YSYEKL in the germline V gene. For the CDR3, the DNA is TGCGCCAGCAGCCGACAGCAGACCATGAACACTGAAGCTTTCTTT. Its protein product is CASSRQQTMNTEAFF.

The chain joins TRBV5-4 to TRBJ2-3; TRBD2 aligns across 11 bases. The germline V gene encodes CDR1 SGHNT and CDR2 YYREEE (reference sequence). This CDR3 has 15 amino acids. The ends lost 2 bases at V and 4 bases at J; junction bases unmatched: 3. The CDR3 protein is CASSFLAGGADTQYF. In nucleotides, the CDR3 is TGTGCCAGCAGCTTCCTAGCGGGGGGCGCAGATACGCAGTATTTT.

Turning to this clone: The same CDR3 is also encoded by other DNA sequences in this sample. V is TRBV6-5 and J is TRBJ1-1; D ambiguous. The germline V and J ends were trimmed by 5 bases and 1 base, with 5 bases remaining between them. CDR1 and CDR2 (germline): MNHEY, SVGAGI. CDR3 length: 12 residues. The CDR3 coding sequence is TGTGCCAGCAGTAGGGCGAACACTGAAGCTTTCTTT. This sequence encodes CASSRANTEAFF.

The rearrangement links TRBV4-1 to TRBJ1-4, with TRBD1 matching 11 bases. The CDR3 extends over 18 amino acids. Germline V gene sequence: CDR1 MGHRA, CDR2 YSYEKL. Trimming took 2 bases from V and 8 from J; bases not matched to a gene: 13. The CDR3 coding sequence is TGCGCCAGCAGCCAATCGGACGGGACAGGGGGGATTCGGGAAAAACTGTTTTTT. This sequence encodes CASSQSDGTGGIREKLFF.